This entry is about one T cell receptor (beta chain). Its antigen is currently not known. No quality values exist for individual bases; no much larger clone is one base distant. The data belong to a study of cytomegalovirus exposure and HLA in healthy donors (dated by TCRdb to 2016 to 2017). Background on the whole study: The 500 to 700 repertoires of the first cohort and the roughly 120 validation repertoires were produced on the same platform, according to a later analysis. The aim of the study was to test whether cataloging public T cell receptors could identify signatures of past pathogen exposure. High-throughput TCR immunosequencing, statistical association of individual TCRs with disease status, and machine learning were combined to predict cytomegalovirus infection status. In addition to the first cohort of approximately 670 subjects, a separate validation cohort of approximately 120 different subjects was used. Overall study results and their limits: Most TCR sequences were observed very rarely across donors, whereas some public TCRs were present in many individuals. A few of the identified cytomegalovirus-associated TCR beta chains were confirmed in vitro to be specific for cytomegalovirus antigens. Cytomegalovirus status was reported to be diagnosed by the classifier with high specificity and sensitivity in both the original and validation cohorts. A later analysis found that TCRs clustered in the first cohort also tended to co-occur in the 110 or so validation repertoires, with 94% of cluster scores above 0. The authors suggested that the approach could potentially be extended to other disease states and immunological phenotypes. The validation cohort had no HLA typing available for a later analysis, so co-occurrence within that cohort was assessed over all 130 or so repertoires. In the study, about 150 TCR beta chains were listed as associated with cytomegalovirus.

V is reduced by 10 bases and J by 11 bases, leaving a spacing of 9 bases between them. In the germline V gene, CDR1 corresponds to SNHLY and CDR2 to FYNNEI. The CDR3 measures 9 amino acids from cysteine to phenylalanine. The read is trimmed to its CDR3 DNA, 27 bases read in frame from base 1. The receptor library was made with the immunoSEQ multiplex PCR assay. From the authors' description of their analysis: A statistical classification framework was built to diagnose cytomegalovirus status from the catalog of TCR beta chain sequences. As stored in TCRdb, this immuneACCESS dataset retains in-frame rearrangements with V and J assigned. A fraction of the clones does not appear; measured against another copy, unresolved V genes explain less than half of the discrepancy, and the remainder lacks a known reason. Clone size and V and J calls were adopted from that table, with D and trimming inferred from the DNA. The sample table shows roughly 68,000 clones, and approximately 97% are seen once. The ten top clones hold 2% to 2.5% of the sample.

The donors belonged to the validation cohort of about 120 subjects, which was separate from the roughly 670-subject first cohort. This receptor was obtained from a man between 18 and 35 years old in good health and CMV-seronegative. The sample consisted of PBMCs. The sequence is built from TRBV2 and TRBJ1-5; the D gene assignment is ambiguous. Here the CDR3 is given as CAKSIAQHF. The sequenced DNA is TGTGCCAAATCTATTGCCCAGCATTTT.